The 14 T cell receptor beta chains in this list originate from one sample, sequenced in a study of blood T cell repertoires in COVID-19. Here immunoSEQ multiplex PCR was the method, and the copy in TCRdb shows in-frame clones only, minus some. The data show more than 65,000 clones, about 83% seen once. Sample: peripheral blood. The receptor set was obtained from a man in his fifties or sixties with acute or convalescent COVID-19.

This chain uses TRBV9 with TRBJ2-5; 8 bases match TRBD1. The junction had 3 bases not matched to a gene; V was cut back by 0 bases and J by 5 bases. The CDR3 contains 14 residues. The germline gives CDR1 SGDLS, CDR2 YYNGEE. CDR3: CASSVGTGLETQYF. In DNA form, the CDR3 reads TGTGCCAGCAGCGTAGGGACAGGGCTGGAGACCCAGTACTTC.

The rearrangement joins TRBV2 to TRBJ2-1, with TRBD2 matching 12 bases. After removal of 3 bases from V and 7 bases from J, the junction contained 7 bases not matched to a gene. Germline values: CDR1 SNHLY, CDR2 FYNNEI. The CDR3 is made up of 16 amino acids. For the CDR3, the DNA is TGTGCCAGCAGTGACCAGCTAGCGGGGGGGCTTAATGAGCAGTTCTTC. Its translation is CASSDQLAGGLNEQFF.

V usage is TRBV5-6 and J usage is TRBJ2-7; D is possibly TRBD1 (5 bases). Germline CDR1 reads SGHDT; CDR2 reads YYEEEE. Trimming took 1 base from V and 5 from J, leaving 22 bases between them. This CDR3 contains 17 residues. CDR3 DNA sequence: TGTGCCAGCAGCTTGTTAGGGGATACGCGACCCTTCGACGAGCAGTACTTC. Translation: CASSLLGDTRPFDEQYF.

This CDR3 is CAWIPRGADTEAFF. For the CDR3, the DNA is TGTGCCTGGATCCCCCGCGGAGCGGACACTGAAGCTTTCTTT. The rearrangement joins TRBV30 to TRBJ1-1; D gene unclear. V lost 4 bases and J lost 3, with 15 bases in between. Looked up from germline, CDR1 is GTSNPN and CDR2 is SVGIG (reference sequence). This CDR3 region has 14 residues.

This rearrangement joins TRBV4-1 to TRBJ2-1; TRBD2 is a possible D gene (6 bases). From germline, CDR1 is MGHRA and CDR2 YSYEKL. V dropped 0 bases and J dropped 5 bases, with 17 bases sitting between them. The CDR3 covers 17 residues. The CDR3 DNA sequence: TGCGCCAGCAGCCAAGATTCGGGGGTAATCATCAACAATGAGCAGTTCTTC. Protein sequence: CASSQDSGVIINNEQFF.

CDR3 sequence reads: CAWSVRGVIGEKLFF. CDR3 DNA: TGTGCCTGGAGTGTACGGGGGGTGATTGGTGAAAAACTGTTTTTT. This chain connects TRBV30 to TRBJ1-4, with a possible D match to TRBD1 (5 bases). Germline V CDR1 and CDR2: GTSNPN, SVGIG (reference sequence). CDR3 length: 15 residues. V was trimmed by 0 bases and J by 7 bases, leaving 15 bases between them.

This clone has a handful of counts. CDR3 sequence: CASSPPEKRTEAFF. CDR3 DNA sequence: TGTGCCAGCTCACCACCCGAGAAAAGAACTGAAGCTTTCTTT. The V and J genes are TRBV18 and TRBJ1-1, with no clear D. The CDR3 has 14 residues. The V gene lost 0 bases and the J gene lost 5 bases, with 10 bases spanning the gap. Germline lookup yields CDR1 KGHSH and CDR2 LQKENI.

The gene calls are TRBV7-9 and TRBJ1-2; D is uncertain. V lost 6 bases and J lost 2, with 13 bases in between. The CDR3 is 14 residues long. Germline V lookup: CDR1 SEHNR, CDR2 FQNEAQ (reference sequence). The CDR3 is CASSLRDINYGYTF. The CDR3 DNA is TGTGCCAGCAGTCTACGGGATATAAACTATGGCTACACCTTC.

The rearrangement joins TRBV6-2 or TRBV6-3 to TRBJ1-6; 7 bases align to TRBD1. This CDR3 contains 14 residues. Trimming removed 4 bases from V and 16 bases from J; junction bases left unmatched: 13. The V gene's germline CDR1 is MNHEY and CDR2 SVGEGT. CDR3 residues: CASSSPPTTGKLHF. The CDR3 bases are TGTGCCAGCAGTTCCCCCCCCACGACAGGGAAGCTCCACTTT.

V is TRBV30 and J is TRBJ1-5; no clear D. Trimming took 2 bases from V and 3 from J, leaving 8 bases between them. Germline loops: CDR1 GTSNPN, CDR2 SVGIG (reference sequence). The CDR3 sequence is 13 residues long. The CDR3, as DNA: TGTGCCTGGAGTCCAGGCTACAATCAGCCCCAGCATTTT. Translation gives CAWSPGYNQPQHF.

The V and J genes are TRBV6-6 and TRBJ1-2; TRBD1 matches 9 bases. V lost 1 base and J lost 2; bases outside the gene matches: 5. The CDR3 is made up of 16 amino acids. Germline lookup yields CDR1 MNHNY and CDR2 SVGAGI (reference sequence). DNA for the CDR3: TGTGCCAGCAGTTACTTGGCCGGGACAGGGAACTATGGCTACACCTTC. Residues: CASSYLAGTGNYGYTF.

This clone has a single count. V usage is TRBV11-2 and J usage is TRBJ2-3; possible D gene TRBD1, 7 bases. Germline assignment: CDR1 SGHAT and CDR2 FQNNGV. CDR3 length: 19 residues. The V end lost 4 bases, the J end lost 0 bases, and 23 bases lay between the germline ends. CDR3 sequence: CASSSIQGYGGASTDTQYF. The CDR3 DNA follows: TGTGCCAGCAGCTCCATACAGGGGTACGGCGGGGCTAGCACAGATACGCAGTATTTT.

The chain links TRBV11-3 to TRBJ1-1; TRBD1 agrees at 7 bases. The V gene's germline CDR1 is SGHNT and CDR2 YENEEA. This CDR3 has 14 residues. The trim removed 5 bases at V and 5 bases at J, leaving 8 bases unmatched. The CDR3 region has the DNA TGTGCCAGCAGCCCTAGCCCCAGGGGGACTGAAGCTTTCTTT. Translation: CASSPSPRGTEAFF.

The chain employs TRBV6-2 or TRBV6-3 and TRBJ1-5; D gene ambiguous. From germline, CDR1 is MNHEY and CDR2 SVGEGT. This CDR3 is built from 16 residues. The V gene lost 2 bases and the J gene lost 0 bases, with 11 bases spanning the gap. The CDR3 protein is CASSYGGSVSNQPQHF. The CDR3 DNA follows: TGTGCCAGCAGTTACGGCGGGTCAGTTAGCAATCAGCCCCAGCATTTT.